The 2 T cell receptor beta chains reported below all come from one sample, sequenced in a study of tissue T cells after allogeneic stem cell transplantation. This sample's time point: mouse harvest day 7 after allogeneic transplant. Each mouse received 10^7 T-cell-depleted marrow cells plus 10^6 splenic CD5+ T cells by tail vein. The method was immunoSEQ multiplex PCR; TCRdb's version includes in-frame clones alone and lacks a portion of them. The sample comprises some 11,000 clones, roughly two fifths of which are singletons, and 1.5% to 2% rests with the top ten. Sequenced material: skin. Every receptor here comes from a female BALB/c mouse given C57BL/6 T cells with graft-versus-host disease after an allogeneic hematopoietic cell transplant.

Judged by abundance, this clone is medium-sized. Genes and germline come from the mouse. The read finishes 1 residue shy of the CDR3 end, and the germline J gene is used to complete it. V gene TRBV12-2 combines with J gene TRBJ2-1, with TRBD2 matching over 9 bases. Per the germline V gene, CDR1 is SGHLS and CDR2 is HYDKME. CDR3 size: 15 residues. Losses at the gene ends were 0 bases for V and 3 bases for J; bases not matched to a gene: 2. CDR3 DNA, as far as it was read: TGTGCCAGCTCTCTCTCTGGGGGGGGCTATGCTGAGCAGTTC. Protein: CASSLSGGGYAEQF. In full, the CDR3 reads CASSLSGGGYAEQFF.

This clone came up a few times. Gene names denote mouse genes. The read falls 1 residue short of the CDR3 end, and the missing part is taken from the germline J gene. The genes are TRBV23 and TRBJ1-1. The germline gives CDR1 KGHTA, CDR2 FQNQQP. The CDR3 has 12 amino acids. Incomplete CDR3 DNA: TGCTCCAGCAGTCAACCAAACACAGAAGTCTTC. Translated, it gives CSSSQPNTEVF. The complete CDR3 reads CSSSQPNTEVFF.